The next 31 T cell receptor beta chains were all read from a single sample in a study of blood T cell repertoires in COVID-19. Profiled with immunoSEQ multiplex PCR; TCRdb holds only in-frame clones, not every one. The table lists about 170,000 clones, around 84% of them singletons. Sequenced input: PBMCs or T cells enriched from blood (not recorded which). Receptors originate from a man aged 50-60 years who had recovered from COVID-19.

Here the CDR3 DNA reads TGTGCCAGCAGTGAAGGGGCCACAGATACGCAGTATTTT. The encoded protein is CASSEGATDTQYF. J is TRBJ2-3 and V is TRBV25-1, with D possibly TRBD1 on 5 matching bases. This CDR3 has 13 residues. Between the trimmed V and J ends, which lost 2 bases and 2 bases, there was a span of 5 bases. The germline gives CDR1 MGHDK, CDR2 SYGVNS.

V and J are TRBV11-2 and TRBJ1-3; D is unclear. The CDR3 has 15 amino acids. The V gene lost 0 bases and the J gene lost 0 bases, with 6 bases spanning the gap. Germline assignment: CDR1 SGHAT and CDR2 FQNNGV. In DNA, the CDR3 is TGTGCCAGCAGCTTAGAGGGCGTCTCTGGAAACACCATATATTTT. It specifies CASSLEGVSGNTIYF.

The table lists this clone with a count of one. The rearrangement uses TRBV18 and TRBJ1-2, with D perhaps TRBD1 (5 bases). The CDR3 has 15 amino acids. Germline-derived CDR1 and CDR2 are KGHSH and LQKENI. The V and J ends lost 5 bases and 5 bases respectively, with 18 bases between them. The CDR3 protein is CASSSGQGGGYGYTF. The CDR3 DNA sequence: TGTGCCAGCTCATCCGGGCAGGGTGGCGGATATGGCTACACCTTC.

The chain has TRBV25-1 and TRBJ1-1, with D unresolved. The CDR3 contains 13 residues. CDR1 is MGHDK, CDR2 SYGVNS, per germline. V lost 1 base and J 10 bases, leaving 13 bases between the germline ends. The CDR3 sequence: CASSELTPTRAFF. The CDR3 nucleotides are TGTGCCAGCAGTGAATTAACCCCGACTAGAGCTTTCTTT.

The DNA for the CDR3 is TGTGCCAGCAGTACAGCTAATAATTCACCCCTCCACTTT. This translates into CASSTANNSPLHF. This chain uses TRBV6-4 with TRBJ1-6; D ambiguous. Germline CDR1 and CDR2: MRHNA and SNTAGT. The CDR3 consists of 13 residues. Between the trimmed V and J ends, which lost 5 bases and 5 bases, there was a span of 7 bases.

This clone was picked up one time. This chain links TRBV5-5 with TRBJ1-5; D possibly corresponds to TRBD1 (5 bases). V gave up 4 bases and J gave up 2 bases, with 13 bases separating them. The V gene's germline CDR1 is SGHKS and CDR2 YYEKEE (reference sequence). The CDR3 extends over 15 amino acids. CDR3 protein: CASSTGRMGNQPQHF. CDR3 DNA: TGTGCCAGCAGCACAGGCCGAATGGGCAATCAGCCCCAGCATTTT.

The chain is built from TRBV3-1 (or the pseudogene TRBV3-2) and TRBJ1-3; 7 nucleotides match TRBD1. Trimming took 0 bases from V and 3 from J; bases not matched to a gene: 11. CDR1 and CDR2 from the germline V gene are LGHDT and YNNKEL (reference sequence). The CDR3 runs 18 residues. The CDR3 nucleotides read TGTGCCAGCAGCCAAGATTCGACAGGGTTTGTTGGTGGAAACACCATATATTTT. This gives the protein CASSQDSTGFVGGNTIYF.

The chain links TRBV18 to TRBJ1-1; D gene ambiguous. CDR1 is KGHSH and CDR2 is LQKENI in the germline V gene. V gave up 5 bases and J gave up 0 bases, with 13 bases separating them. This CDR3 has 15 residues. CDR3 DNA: TGTGCCAGCTCAACCCGCACAGCCATGAACACTGAAGCTTTCTTT. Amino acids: CASSTRTAMNTEAFF. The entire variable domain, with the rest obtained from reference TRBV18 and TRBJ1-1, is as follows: NAGVMQNPRHLVRRRGQEARLRCSPMKGHSHVYWYRQLPEEGLKFMVYLQKENIIDESGMPKERFSAEFPKEGPSILRIQQVVRGDSAAYFCASSTRTAMNTEAFFGQGTRLTVV.

The CDR3 protein is CASSQRRGNEKLFF. The DNA for the CDR3 is TGTGCCAGCAGCCAACGCCGGGGGAATGAAAAACTGTTTTTT. The chain uses TRBV3-1 (or the pseudogene TRBV3-2) and TRBJ1-4, with D tentatively TRBD1 (5 bases). There are 14 residues in the CDR3. Per the germline V gene, CDR1 is LGHDT and CDR2 is YNNKEL (reference sequence). V lost 2 bases, J lost 5 bases, and 9 bases lay in between.

CDR3 sequence (DNA): TGTGCCAGCAGTTACACGACAGGGGTAGCTTTCTTT. It translates to CASSYTTGVAFF. The rearrangement uses TRBV6-5 and TRBJ1-1; 8 nucleotides line up with TRBD1. The CDR3 runs to 12 residues. Germline V gene lookup returns CDR1 MNHEY and CDR2 SVGAGI. The ends lost 2 bases at V and 10 bases at J; junction bases unmatched: 3.

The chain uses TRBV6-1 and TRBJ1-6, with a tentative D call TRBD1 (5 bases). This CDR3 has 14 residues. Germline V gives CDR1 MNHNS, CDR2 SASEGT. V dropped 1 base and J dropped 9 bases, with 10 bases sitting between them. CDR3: CASSEDRLGSPLHF. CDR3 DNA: TGTGCCAGCAGTGAAGACAGGCTTGGTTCACCCCTCCACTTT.

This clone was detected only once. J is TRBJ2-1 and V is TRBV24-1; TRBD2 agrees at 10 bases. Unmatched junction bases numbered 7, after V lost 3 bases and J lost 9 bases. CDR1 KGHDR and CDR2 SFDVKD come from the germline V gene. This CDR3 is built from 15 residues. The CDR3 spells CATSDTSGGAGEQFF. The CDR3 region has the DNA TGTGCCACCAGTGATACGAGCGGGGGGGCCGGTGAGCAGTTCTTC.

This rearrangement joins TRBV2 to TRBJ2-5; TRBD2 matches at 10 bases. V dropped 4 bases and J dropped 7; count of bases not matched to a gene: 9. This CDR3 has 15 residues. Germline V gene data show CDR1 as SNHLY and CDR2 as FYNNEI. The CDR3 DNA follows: TGTGCCAGCAGTGCGCGGGCTAGCGGGGGTGGGACCCAGTACTTC. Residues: CASSARASGGGTQYF.

This CDR3 reads CASSRGQGEEQYF. In DNA form, the CDR3 reads TGTGCCAGCAGCCGAGGACAGGGGGAAGAGCAGTACTTC. This chain connects TRBV11-1 to TRBJ2-7, with 10 bases that match TRBD1. CDR3 length equals 13 residues. The V segment lost 5 bases and the J segment 7 bases; nucleotides outside the gene matches: 5. Germline-derived CDR1 and CDR2 are SGHAT and FQDESV (reference sequence).

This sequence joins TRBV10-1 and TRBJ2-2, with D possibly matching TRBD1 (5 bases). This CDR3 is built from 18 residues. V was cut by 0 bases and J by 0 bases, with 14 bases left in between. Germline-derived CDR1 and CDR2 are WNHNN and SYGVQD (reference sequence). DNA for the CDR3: TGCGCCAGCAGTGAGTCAGGGGTCCTGTTCGCGAACACCGGGGAGCTGTTTTTT. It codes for CASSESGVLFANTGELFF.

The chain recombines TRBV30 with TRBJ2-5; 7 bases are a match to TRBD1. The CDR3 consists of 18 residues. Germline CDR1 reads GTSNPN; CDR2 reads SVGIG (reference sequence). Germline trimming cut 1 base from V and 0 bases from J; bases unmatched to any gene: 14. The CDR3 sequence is CAWSGSPLTGTDQETQYF. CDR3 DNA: TGTGCCTGGAGTGGCTCCCCTTTGACCGGGACAGACCAAGAGACCCAGTACTTC.

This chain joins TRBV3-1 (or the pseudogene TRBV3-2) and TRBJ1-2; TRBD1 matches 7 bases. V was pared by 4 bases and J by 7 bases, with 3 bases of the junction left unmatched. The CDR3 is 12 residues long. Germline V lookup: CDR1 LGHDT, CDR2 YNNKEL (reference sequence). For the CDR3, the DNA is TGTGCCAGCAGCCTGACAGGGAGTGGCTACACCTTC. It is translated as CASSLTGSGYTF.

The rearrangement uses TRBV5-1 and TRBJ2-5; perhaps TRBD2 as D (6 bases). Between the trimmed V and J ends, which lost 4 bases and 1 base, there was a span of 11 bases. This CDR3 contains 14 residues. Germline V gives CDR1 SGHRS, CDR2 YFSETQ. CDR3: CASSALASQETQYF. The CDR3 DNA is TGCGCCAGCAGCGCCCTAGCGTCCCAAGAGACCCAGTACTTC.

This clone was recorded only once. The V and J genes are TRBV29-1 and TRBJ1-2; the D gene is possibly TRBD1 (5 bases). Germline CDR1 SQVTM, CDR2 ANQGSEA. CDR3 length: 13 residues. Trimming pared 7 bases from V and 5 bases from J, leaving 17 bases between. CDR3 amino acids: CSGYRQGGYGYTF. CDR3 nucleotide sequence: TGCAGCGGTTACCGGCAGGGCGGATATGGCTACACCTTC.

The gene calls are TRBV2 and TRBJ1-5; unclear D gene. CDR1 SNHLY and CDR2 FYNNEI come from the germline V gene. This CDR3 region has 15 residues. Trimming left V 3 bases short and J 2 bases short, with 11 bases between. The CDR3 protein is CASSEGLGGNQPQHF. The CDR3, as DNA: TGTGCCAGCAGTGAGGGTCTCGGGGGCAATCAGCCCCAGCATTTT. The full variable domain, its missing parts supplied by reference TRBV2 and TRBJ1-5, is EPEVTQTPSHQVTQMGQEVILRCVPISNHLYFYWYRQILGQKVEFLVSFYNNEISEKSEIFDDQFSVERPDGSNFTLKIRSTKLEDSAMYFCASSEGLGGNQPQHFGDGTRLSIL.

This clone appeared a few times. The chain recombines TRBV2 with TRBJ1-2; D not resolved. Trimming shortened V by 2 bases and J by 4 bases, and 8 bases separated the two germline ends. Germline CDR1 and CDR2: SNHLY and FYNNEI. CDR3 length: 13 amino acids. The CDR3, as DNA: TGTGCCAGCAGTGAATCACAGCCCTATGGCTACACCTTC. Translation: CASSESQPYGYTF.

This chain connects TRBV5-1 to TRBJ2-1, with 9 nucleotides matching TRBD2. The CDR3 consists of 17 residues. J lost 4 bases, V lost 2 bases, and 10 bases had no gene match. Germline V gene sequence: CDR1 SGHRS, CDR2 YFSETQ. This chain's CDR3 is CASSFRAGGFTYNEQFF. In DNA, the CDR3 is TGCGCCAGCAGCTTCCGAGCGGGGGGTTTTACTTACAATGAGCAGTTCTTC.

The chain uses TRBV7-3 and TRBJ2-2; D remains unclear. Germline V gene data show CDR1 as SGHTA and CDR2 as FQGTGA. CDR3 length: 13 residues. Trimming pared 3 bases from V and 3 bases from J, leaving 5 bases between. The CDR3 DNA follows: TGTGCCAGCAGCTTCCGGGACACCGGGGAGCTGTTTTTT. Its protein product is CASSFRDTGELFF.

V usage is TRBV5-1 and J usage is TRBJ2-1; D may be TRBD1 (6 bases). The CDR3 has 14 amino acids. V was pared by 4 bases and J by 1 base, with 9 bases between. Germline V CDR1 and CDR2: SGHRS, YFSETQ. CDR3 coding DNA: TGCGCCAGCAGCGACAGGATGTCCTACAATGAGCAGTTCTTC. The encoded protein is CASSDRMSYNEQFF.

The DNA of the CDR3 is TGCGCCAGCAGCTTGGGAAGGGGGCTTTTAGAGACCCAGTACTTC. Protein product: CASSLGRGLLETQYF. The rearrangement uses TRBV5-1 and TRBJ2-5; 7 bases are a match to TRBD1. Germline CDR1 reads SGHRS; CDR2 reads YFSETQ. The V gene end was trimmed by 0 bases and the J gene end by 4 bases; junction bases not matched to a gene: 6. The CDR3 extends over 15 amino acids.

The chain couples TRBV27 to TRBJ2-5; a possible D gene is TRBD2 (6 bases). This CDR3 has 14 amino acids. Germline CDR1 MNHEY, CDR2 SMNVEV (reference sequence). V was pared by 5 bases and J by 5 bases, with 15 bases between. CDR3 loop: CASSPGARGETQYF. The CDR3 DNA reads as TGTGCCAGCAGTCCCGGCGCCCGGGGGGAGACCCAGTACTTC.

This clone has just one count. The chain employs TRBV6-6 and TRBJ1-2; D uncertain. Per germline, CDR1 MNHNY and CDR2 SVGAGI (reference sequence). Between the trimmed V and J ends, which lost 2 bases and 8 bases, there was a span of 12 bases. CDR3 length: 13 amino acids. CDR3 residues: CASSYAGSGGYTF. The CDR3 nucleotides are TGTGCCAGCAGTTACGCGGGGTCCGGCGGCTACACCTTC.

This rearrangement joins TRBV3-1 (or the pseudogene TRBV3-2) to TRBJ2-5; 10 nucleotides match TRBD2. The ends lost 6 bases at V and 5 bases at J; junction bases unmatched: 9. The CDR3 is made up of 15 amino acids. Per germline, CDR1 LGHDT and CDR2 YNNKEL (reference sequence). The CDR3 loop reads CASSPVAGGQETQYF. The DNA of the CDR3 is TGTGCCAGCAGTCCCGTAGCGGGGGGACAGGAGACCCAGTACTTC.

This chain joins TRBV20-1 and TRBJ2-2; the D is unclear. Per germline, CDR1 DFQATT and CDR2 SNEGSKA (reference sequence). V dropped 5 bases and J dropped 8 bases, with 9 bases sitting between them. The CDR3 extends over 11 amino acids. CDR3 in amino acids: CSAGLRGELFF. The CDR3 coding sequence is TGCAGTGCTGGGTTGAGGGGGGAGCTGTTTTTT.

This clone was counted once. This CDR3 is CATRLAGVQETQYF. CDR3 nucleotide sequence: TGCGCCACCAGACTAGCGGGGGTCCAAGAGACCCAGTACTTC. The gene calls are TRBV5-1 and TRBJ2-5, with 12 bases that match TRBD2. Germline V gene data show CDR1 as SGHRS and CDR2 as YFSETQ. The CDR3 sequence is 14 residues long. Trimming cost V 9 bases and J 1 base; bases outside gene matches: 4.

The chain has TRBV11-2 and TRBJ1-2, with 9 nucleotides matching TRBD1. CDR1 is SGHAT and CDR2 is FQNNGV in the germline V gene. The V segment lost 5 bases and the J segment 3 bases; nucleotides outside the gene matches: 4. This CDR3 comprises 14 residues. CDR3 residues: CASSPWTGDYGYTF. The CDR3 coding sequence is TGTGCCAGCAGCCCCTGGACAGGGGACTATGGCTACACCTTC.